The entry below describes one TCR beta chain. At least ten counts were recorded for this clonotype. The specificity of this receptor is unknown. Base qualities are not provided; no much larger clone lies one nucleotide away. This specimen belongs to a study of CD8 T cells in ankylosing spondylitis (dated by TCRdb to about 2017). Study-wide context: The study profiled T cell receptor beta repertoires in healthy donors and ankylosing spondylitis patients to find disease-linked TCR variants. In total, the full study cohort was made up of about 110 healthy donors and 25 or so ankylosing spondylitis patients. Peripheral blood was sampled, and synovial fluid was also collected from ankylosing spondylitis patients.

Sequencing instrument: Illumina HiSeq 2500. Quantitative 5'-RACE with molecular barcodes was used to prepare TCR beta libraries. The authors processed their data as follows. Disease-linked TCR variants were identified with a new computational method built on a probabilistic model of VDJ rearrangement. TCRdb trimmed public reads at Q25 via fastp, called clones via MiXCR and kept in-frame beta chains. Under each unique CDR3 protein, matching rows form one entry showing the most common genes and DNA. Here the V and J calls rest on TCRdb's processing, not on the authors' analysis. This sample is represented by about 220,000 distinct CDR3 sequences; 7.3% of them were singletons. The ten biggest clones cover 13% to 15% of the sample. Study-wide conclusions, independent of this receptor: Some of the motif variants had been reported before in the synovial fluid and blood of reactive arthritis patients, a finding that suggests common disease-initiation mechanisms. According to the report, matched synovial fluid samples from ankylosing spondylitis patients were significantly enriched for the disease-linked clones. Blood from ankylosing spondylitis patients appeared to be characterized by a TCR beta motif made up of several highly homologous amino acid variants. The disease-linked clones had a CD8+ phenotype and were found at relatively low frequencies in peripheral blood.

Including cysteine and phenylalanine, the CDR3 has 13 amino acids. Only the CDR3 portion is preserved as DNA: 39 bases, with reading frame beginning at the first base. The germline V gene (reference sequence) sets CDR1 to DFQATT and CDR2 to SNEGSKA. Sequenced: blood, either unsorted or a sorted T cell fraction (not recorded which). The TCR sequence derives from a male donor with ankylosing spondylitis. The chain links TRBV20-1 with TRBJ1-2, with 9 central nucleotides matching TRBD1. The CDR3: CSPNRGRVYGYTF. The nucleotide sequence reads TGCAGCCCGAACAGGGGGCGCGTCTATGGCTACACCTTC.